The rows below give T cell receptor beta chains drawn from one sample of a study of PD-L1 blockade in urothelial cancer. Sequencing was performed with immunoSEQ multiplex PCR; in TCRdb, only in-frame clones are kept and a portion is missing. The sample yields about 69,000 clones, approximately 88% seen once. The sequencing used PBMCs, collected around atezolizumab (anti-PD-L1) treatment. These receptors all come from a man in his 60s with urothelial cancer. The CDR3 runs from the conserved cysteine through the conserved F or W. The D gene is left open where the match is weak. Clone size, where shown, is once, few, many, or a class for clones that have expanded.

j_gene: TRBJ2-5
abundance: -
v_gene: TRBV6-5
d_gene: TRBD2
CDR3nt: TGTGCCAGCAGTTCCGGGACTAGCGGGGTGCAAGAGACCCAGTACTTC
CDR3aa: CASSSGTSGVQETQYF

j_gene: TRBJ1-1
abundance: -
v_gene: TRBV18
d_gene: TRBD1
CDR3nt: TGTGCCAGCTCGCGGGACAGAAACACTGAAGCTTTCTTT
CDR3aa: CASSRDRNTEAFF

j_gene: TRBJ2-3
abundance: -
v_gene: TRBV9
d_gene: -
CDR3nt: TGTGCCAGCAGCTTAGACTCTCCCCCGGGGGATACGCAGTATTTT
CDR3aa: CASSLDSPPGDTQYF

j_gene: TRBJ1-5
abundance: -
v_gene: TRBV9
d_gene: -
CDR3nt: TGTGCCAGCAGCGTAGAGAGTTCGAGGGGACTTGATCAGCCCCAGCATTTT
CDR3aa: CASSVESSRGLDQPQHF

j_gene: TRBJ2-2
abundance: few
v_gene: TRBV10-1
d_gene: -
CDR3nt: TGCGCCAGCAGTGAACGTCGAGTGGCCGGGGAGCTGTTTTTT
CDR3aa: CASSERRVAGELFF

j_gene: TRBJ2-2
abundance: -
v_gene: TRBV28
d_gene: TRBD2
CDR3nt: TGTGCCAGCATCAATGGAGCGGGAGGGGGCACCGGGGAGCTGTTTTTT
CDR3aa: CASINGAGGGTGELFF

j_gene: TRBJ1-2
abundance: once
v_gene: TRBV7-2
d_gene: TRBD1
CDR3nt: TGTGCCAGCAGCTCTCGACAGGGGGGTAATGGCTACACCTTC
CDR3aa: CASSSRQGGNGYTF

j_gene: TRBJ2-2
abundance: -
v_gene: TRBV19
d_gene: TRBD2
CDR3nt: TGTGCCAGTACACGGCTAGCGGGAACGAGTGGGGAGCTGTTTTTT
CDR3aa: CASTRLAGTSGELFF

j_gene: TRBJ2-3
abundance: -
v_gene: TRBV7-8
d_gene: TRBD2
CDR3nt: TGTGCCAGCAGCTTGAGACTAGCGGGAGAATCAGATACGCAGTATTTT
CDR3aa: CASSLRLAGESDTQYF

j_gene: TRBJ2-6
abundance: -
v_gene: TRBV7-2
d_gene: TRBD1
CDR3nt: TGTGCCAGCAGCTTCCGGGACAGGCGTCCTGGGGCCAACGTCCTGACTTTC
CDR3aa: CASSFRDRRPGANVLTF

j_gene: TRBJ1-5
abundance: -
v_gene: TRBV4-1
d_gene: -
CDR3nt: TGCGCCAGCAGCCAAGTATCGGGAGGGAATCAGCCCCAGCATTTT
CDR3aa: CASSQVSGGNQPQHF

j_gene: TRBJ1-2
abundance: -
v_gene: TRBV29-1
d_gene: TRBD1
CDR3nt: TGCAGCGTAGGACAGGGAAGCTACACCTTC
CDR3aa: CSVGQGSYTF

j_gene: TRBJ1-2
abundance: -
v_gene: TRBV9
d_gene: -
CDR3nt: TGTGCCAGCAGCGTTGACAGAACAACCTATGGCTACACCTTC
CDR3aa: CASSVDRTTYGYTF

j_gene: TRBJ1-1
abundance: -
v_gene: TRBV5-5
d_gene: -
CDR3nt: TGTGCCAGCAGCTTGTCCGGAGTCTTGAACACTGAAGCTTTCTTT
CDR3aa: CASSLSGVLNTEAFF

j_gene: TRBJ2-2
abundance: once
v_gene: TRBV9
d_gene: -
CDR3nt: TGTGCCAGCATGGGGGGTACGGTTACCGGGGAGCTGTTTTTT
CDR3aa: CASMGGTVTGELFF

j_gene: TRBJ2-3
abundance: -
v_gene: TRBV7-6
d_gene: TRBD2
CDR3nt: TGTGCCAGCAGCAAAGCGGGGGGTGCAGATACGCAGTATTTT
CDR3aa: CASSKAGGADTQYF

j_gene: TRBJ1-1
abundance: -
v_gene: TRBV19
d_gene: TRBD1
CDR3nt: TGTGCCAGTAGTATATTCCGGACAGGGATGAACACTGAAGCTTTCTTT
CDR3aa: CASSIFRTGMNTEAFF